This T cell receptor (beta chain) came from a study of T cells in localized non-small cell lung cancer. TCRdb's table, derived via immunoSEQ multiplex PCR, lists solely in-frame clones and lacks some. The sample consists of about 26,000 clones, more than 85% of them appearing once. There are 11 residues in the CDR3. Germline-derived CDR1 and CDR2 are SNHLY and FYNNEI. V was clipped by 6 bases and J by 5 bases, with 7 bases between them. J is TRBJ2-5 and V is TRBV2; D remains unclear. Sequencing used peripheral blood, obtained before any cancer treatment. This clonotype was obtained from a female donor older than 55 with stage II squamous cell lung carcinoma. CDR3 DNA: TGTGCCAGCAGGGGTTTCGAGACCCAGTACTTC. Amino acids: CASRGFETQYF.